The 30 T cell receptor beta chains listed next were all sequenced from one sample in a study of long-term antiretroviral therapy in people with HIV. Sequencing relied on immunoSEQ assay v3.0, run at survey level. Profiled with immunoSEQ multiplex PCR; TCRdb holds only in-frame clones, not every one. The table lists under 45,000 clones, about nine tenths of them singletons. The sample in question was unsorted PBMCs, obtained 1.2 years after starting antiretroviral therapy. The receptors shown here come from a woman aged 50 to 60 with HIV.

The chain carries TRBV5-4 and TRBJ2-3; D unclear. Trimming removed 4 bases from V and 2 bases from J, with 11 bases in between. The CDR3 is made up of 14 amino acids. Germline V CDR1 and CDR2: SGHNT, YYREEE (reference sequence). The CDR3 region has the DNA TGTGCCAGCAGCCCCGGAATTTTCACAGATACGCAGTATTTT. Encoded protein: CASSPGIFTDTQYF.

As DNA, the CDR3 is TGTGCCAGCAGTCTTTGGGGGGGACAGCAGTTCTTC. Its protein is CASSLWGGQQFF. The J gene is TRBJ2-1, the V gene TRBV6-6; 7 positions agree with TRBD2. Germline-derived CDR1 and CDR2 are MNHNY and SVGAGI (reference sequence). The CDR3 runs to 12 residues. J gave up 11 bases and V 5 bases, and 6 bases lay outside the gene matches.

This clone turned up a few times. V gene TRBV19 combines with J gene TRBJ1-3; 7 nucleotides line up with TRBD1. V shed 11 bases and J 4 bases; nucleotides not matched to a gene: 5. The CDR3 length is 12 residues. Germline V lookup: CDR1 LNHDA, CDR2 SQIVND (reference sequence). CDR3 loop: CASEQGGNTIYF. The CDR3 DNA reads TGTGCCTCGGAACAGGGGGGAAACACCATATATTTT.

This clone has a single count. The V call is TRBV9, the J call TRBJ1-3; 9 bases are a match to TRBD1. The junction had 6 bases not matched to a gene; V was cut back by 0 bases and J by 8 bases. Per the germline V gene, CDR1 is SGDLS and CDR2 is YYNGEE. The CDR3 has 15 amino acids. In DNA, the CDR3 is TGTGCCAGCAGCGTAGAGGGACAGGGTAGCGACACCATATATTTT. This codes for CASSVEGQGSDTIYF.

The chain recombines TRBV30 with TRBJ2-3; 14 bases agree with TRBD2. This CDR3 has 17 residues. J lost 1 base, V lost 2 bases, and 5 bases had no gene match. Germline V CDR1 and CDR2: GTSNPN, SVGIG (reference sequence). The CDR3 reads CAWSLGLAGVGTDTQYF. In DNA form, the CDR3 reads TGTGCCTGGAGTTTGGGACTAGCGGGGGTGGGCACAGATACGCAGTATTTT. The entire variable domain, with the rest obtained from reference TRBV30 and TRBJ2-3, is as follows: SQTIHQWPATLVQPVGSPLSLECTVEGTSNPNLYWYRQAAGRGLQLLFYSVGIGQISSEVPQNLSASRPQDRQFILSSKKLLLSDSGFYLCAWSLGLAGVGTDTQYFGPGTRLTVL.

The chain carries TRBV4-1 and TRBJ2-2; 9 bases are a match to TRBD2. Germline V gene lookup returns CDR1 MGHRA and CDR2 YSYEKL. The CDR3 runs to 17 residues. V lost 4 bases to trimming and J lost 3 bases; unmatched junction nucleotides: 9. CDR3 DNA: TGCGCCAGCAGCCGCTTATTAGCGGGGGTCGACACCGGGGAGCTGTTTTTT. As protein: CASSRLLAGVDTGELFF.

The J gene is TRBJ1-2, the V gene TRBV10-3; TRBD1 matches 7 bases. The V segment lost 6 bases and the J segment 4 bases; nucleotides outside the gene matches: 5. In germline, CDR1 is ENHRY, CDR2 SYGVKD. CDR3 length: 13 amino acids. The CDR3: CAIRGQDFYGYTF. CDR3 DNA: TGTGCCATCAGAGGACAGGATTTCTATGGCTACACCTTC.

The V and J genes are TRBV7-2 and TRBJ2-5; the match to TRBD2 covers 7 bases. Germline-derived CDR1 and CDR2 are SGHTA and FQGNSA. This CDR3 has 13 residues. Trimming at V came to 5 bases and at J to 5 bases, leaving 5 bases not matched to a gene. The CDR3 DNA reads TGTGCCAGCAGCGCCGGACTAGGGGAGACCCAGTACTTC. Protein sequence: CASSAGLGETQYF.

V usage is TRBV30 and J usage is TRBJ2-5; TRBD1 matches 8 bases. The CDR3 has 15 residues. Germline V gene lookup returns CDR1 GTSNPN and CDR2 SVGIG (reference sequence). The ends lost 5 bases at V and 1 base at J; junction bases unmatched: 9. This CDR3 is CAWARTGRGQETQYF. The CDR3 bases are TGTGCCTGGGCCCGGACAGGGAGAGGCCAAGAGACCCAGTACTTC. The variable domain in full, completed from reference TRBV30 and TRBJ2-5, reads SQTIHQWPATLVQPVGSPLSLECTVEGTSNPNLYWYRQAAGRGLQLLFYSVGIGQISSEVPQNLSASRPQDRQFILSSKKLLLSDSGFYLCAWARTGRGQETQYFGPGTRLLVL.

The chain recombines TRBV7-8 with TRBJ2-7; D is possibly TRBD1 (8 bases). This CDR3 has 13 residues. Germline V lookup: CDR1 SGHVS, CDR2 FQNEAQ. Trimming left V 10 bases short and J 3 bases short, with 16 bases between. For the CDR3, the DNA is TGTGCCACCGCGGGAGACAGGGGCTACGAGCAGTACTTC. Translation gives CATAGDRGYEQYF.

This chain joins TRBV10-2 and TRBJ2-1; 10 nucleotides match TRBD1. Germline V gene lookup returns CDR1 WSHSY and CDR2 SAAADI. V dropped 8 bases and J dropped 9; count of bases not matched to a gene: 7. This CDR3 has 13 amino acids. DNA of the CDR3: TGCGCCAGCTCCGACAGGGGGCTGGGTGAGCAGTTCTTC. Translation gives CASSDRGLGEQFF.

J is TRBJ2-1 and V is TRBV7-9; either TRBD1 or TRBD2 may supply D (5 bases each). Germline lookup yields CDR1 SEHNR and CDR2 FQNEAQ (reference sequence). V lost 5 bases and J 6 bases, leaving 20 bases between the germline ends. CDR3 size: 16 residues. CDR3 sequence reads: CASSPSGGWELNEQFF. The CDR3 DNA reads TGTGCCAGCAGCCCCAGTGGGGGATGGGAGCTCAATGAGCAGTTCTTC.

The J gene is TRBJ2-3, the V gene TRBV30, with D perhaps assigned TRBD1 or TRBD2 (6 bases each). The CDR3 runs 14 residues. Germline CDR1 reads GTSNPN; CDR2 reads SVGIG (reference sequence). Trimming removed 8 bases at V and 5 bases at J, with 20 bases between. CDR3 amino acids: CAMISGALRDTQYF. In DNA form, the CDR3 reads TGTGCCATGATCTCGGGGGCGCTCAGAGATACGCAGTATTTT.

This clone turned up a few times. The CDR3 loop is CASSQTAGNTEAFF. The CDR3 DNA reads TGTGCCAGCAGCCAGACGGCAGGGAACACTGAAGCTTTCTTT. This chain links TRBV4-2 with TRBJ1-1; no definite D call. Germline loops: CDR1 LGHNA, CDR2 YNFKEQ. This CDR3 contains 14 residues. Trimming pared 3 bases from V and 1 base from J, leaving 9 bases between.

The CDR3 DNA is TGTGCCATCAGCATGCCAGGGGAGATGGGTGGAAACACCATATATTTT. Translated, it gives CAISMPGEMGGNTIYF. J is TRBJ1-3 and V is TRBV10-3, with a tentative D call TRBD1 (6 bases). The CDR3 runs 16 residues. Trimming cost V 6 bases and J 3 bases, with 18 bases left between them. CDR1 is ENHRY, CDR2 SYGVKD, per germline.

The rearrangement joins TRBV9 to TRBJ1-1; 8 nucleotides align to TRBD1. This CDR3 is built from 14 residues. With 2 bases clipped from V and 11 bases from J, the junction kept 11 bases outside the gene matches. From germline, CDR1 is SGDLS and CDR2 YYNGEE. This CDR3 reads CASSVTGVPRDAFF. The DNA for the CDR3 is TGTGCCAGCAGCGTGACAGGGGTGCCTCGAGACGCTTTCTTT.

CDR3 in amino acids: CASSLKTGGTEAFF. In DNA form, the CDR3 reads TGCGCCAGCAGCTTGAAGACAGGCGGCACTGAAGCTTTCTTT. V usage is TRBV5-1 and J usage is TRBJ1-1; D is perhaps TRBD1 (6 bases). The CDR3 runs to 14 residues. The germline gives CDR1 SGHRS, CDR2 YFSETQ. V lost 1 base, J lost 4 bases, and 11 bases lay in between.

The chain carries TRBV11-2 and TRBJ1-4, with D possibly matching TRBD1 (6 bases). The germline V gene has CDR1 SGHAT and CDR2 FQNNGV. The CDR3 length is 15 residues. The ends were cut back, 0 bases at V and 7 bases at J, with 12 bases in the middle. CDR3 coding DNA: TGTGCCAGCAGCTTAGACGGGGGGCAGGGTGAAAAACTGTTTTTT. Translation: CASSLDGGQGEKLFF.

The rearrangement uses TRBV2 and TRBJ2-3; D call uncertain. Between the trimmed V and J ends, which lost 6 bases and 2 bases, there was a span of 9 bases. Germline CDR1 reads SNHLY; CDR2 reads FYNNEI. The length of the CDR3 is 13 residues. The CDR3 region has the DNA TGTGCCAGCAGCACCACGTTCACAGATACGCAGTATTTT. It encodes CASSTTFTDTQYF.

This clone came up once. The rearrangement links TRBV21-1 to TRBJ1-5; the table's D call, TRBD1, has no DNA check behind it. TRBV21-1 is deemed a pseudogene. The CDR3 length is 14 residues. CDR3 in DNA: TGTGCCAGCGCTTCGACAGGGTTCGATCAGCCCCAGCATTTT. This encodes CASASTGFDQPQHF.

V usage is TRBV30 and J usage is TRBJ2-5; D may be TRBD1 (6 bases). Germline lookup yields CDR1 GTSNPN and CDR2 SVGIG (reference sequence). Trimming took off 4 bases at V and 1 base at J, with 13 bases between the two ends. This CDR3 has 14 residues. In nucleotides, the CDR3 is TGTGCCTGGACGAACGGGACATTCCAAGAGACCCAGTACTTC. It translates to CAWTNGTFQETQYF.

A single count supports this clone. The CDR3 sequence: CASSEGLAGPHEQFF. The CDR3 coding sequence is TGTGCCAGCAGTGAGGGACTAGCGGGGCCCCATGAGCAGTTCTTC. The V call is TRBV25-1, the J call TRBJ2-1; 13 nucleotides agree with TRBD2. The trim removed 3 bases at V and 8 bases at J, leaving 4 bases unmatched. Germline V gives CDR1 MGHDK, CDR2 SYGVNS. The CDR3 runs 15 residues.

V usage is TRBV29-1 and J usage is TRBJ2-2; unclear D gene. This CDR3 contains 14 residues. Trimming cost V 6 bases and J 0 bases, with 11 bases left between them. Germline values: CDR1 SQVTM, CDR2 ANQGSEA. The CDR3 is CSVRGQANTGELFF. In nucleotides, the CDR3 is TGCAGCGTCCGAGGCCAAGCGAACACCGGGGAGCTGTTTTTT.

The J gene is TRBJ2-1, the V gene TRBV4-3; 8 positions agree with TRBD2. The CDR3 length is 17 residues. The V gene's germline CDR1 is LGHNA and CDR2 YSLEER. V lost 0 bases to trimming and J lost 1 base; unmatched junction nucleotides: 5. The CDR3 DNA follows: TGCGCCAGCAGCCAAGACCTGGGGACTAGGTCCTACAATGAGCAGTTCTTC. Residues: CASSQDLGTRSYNEQFF.

This chain joins TRBV7-2 and TRBJ1-4; tentatively, D is TRBD1 (5 bases). Trimming left V 0 bases short and J 4 bases short, with 18 bases between. The germline V gene has CDR1 SGHTA and CDR2 FQGNSA. CDR3 length: 18 amino acids. This chain's CDR3 is CASSLAALRGGYNEKLFF. CDR3 bases: TGTGCCAGCAGCTTAGCTGCCCTCCGGGGGGGTTATAATGAAAAACTGTTTTTT.

This clone showed up just once. The CDR3 sequence: CASSLGMGARAFF. Here the CDR3 DNA reads TGTGCCAGCAGCTTAGGTATGGGGGCCAGGGCTTTCTTT. This chain links TRBV7-9 with TRBJ1-1, with TRBD1 as a possible D gene (6 bases). Trimming left V 1 base short and J 11 bases short, with 14 bases between. The CDR3 is made up of 13 amino acids. Per the germline V gene, CDR1 is SEHNR and CDR2 is FQNEAQ (reference sequence).

This chain links TRBV7-9 with TRBJ2-7; 7 bases map to TRBD1. V dropped 1 base and J dropped 0; count of bases not matched to a gene: 0. The germline V gene has CDR1 SEHNR and CDR2 FQNEAQ (reference sequence). The length of the CDR3 is 14 residues. The CDR3 reads CASSLDRGSYEQYF. The CDR3 DNA reads as TGTGCCAGCAGCTTAGACAGGGGCTCCTACGAGCAGTACTTC.

This clone was seen once. This chain joins TRBV5-4 and TRBJ1-6; maybe TRBD1 (5 bases). Germline V gives CDR1 SGHNT, CDR2 YYREEE (reference sequence). The CDR3 covers 14 residues. V was cut by 0 bases and J by 10 bases, with 11 bases left in between. The CDR3 sequence is CASSLVGEGSPLHF. The CDR3 DNA is TGTGCCAGCAGCTTGGTAGGGGAGGGGTCACCCCTCCACTTT.

The chain joins TRBV4-1 to TRBJ1-4; 9 bases agree with TRBD1. From germline, CDR1 is MGHRA and CDR2 YSYEKL. The CDR3 is made up of 16 amino acids. The V gene end was trimmed by 4 bases and the J gene end by 8 bases; junction bases not matched to a gene: 11. Here the CDR3 reads CASSRDSGTGLEKLFF. DNA of the CDR3: TGCGCCAGCAGCCGAGATTCCGGGACAGGGTTAGAAAAACTGTTTTTT.

The chain links TRBV7-3 to TRBJ2-5; 7 bases match TRBD1. The CDR3 covers 15 residues. The germline gives CDR1 SGHTA, CDR2 FQGTGA. V lost 2 bases to trimming and J lost 2 bases; unmatched junction nucleotides: 5. CDR3 protein: CASSLLGQKQETQYF. CDR3 nucleotide sequence: TGTGCCAGCAGCTTACTGGGACAGAAACAAGAGACCCAGTACTTC. Combining the CDR3 with reference TRBV7-3 and TRBJ2-5 gives the whole variable domain GAGVSQTPSNKVTEKGKYVELRCDPISGHTALYWYRQSLGQGPEFLIYFQGTGAADDSGLPNDRFFAVRPEGSVSTLKIQRTERGDSAVYLCASSLLGQKQETQYFGPGTRLLVL.